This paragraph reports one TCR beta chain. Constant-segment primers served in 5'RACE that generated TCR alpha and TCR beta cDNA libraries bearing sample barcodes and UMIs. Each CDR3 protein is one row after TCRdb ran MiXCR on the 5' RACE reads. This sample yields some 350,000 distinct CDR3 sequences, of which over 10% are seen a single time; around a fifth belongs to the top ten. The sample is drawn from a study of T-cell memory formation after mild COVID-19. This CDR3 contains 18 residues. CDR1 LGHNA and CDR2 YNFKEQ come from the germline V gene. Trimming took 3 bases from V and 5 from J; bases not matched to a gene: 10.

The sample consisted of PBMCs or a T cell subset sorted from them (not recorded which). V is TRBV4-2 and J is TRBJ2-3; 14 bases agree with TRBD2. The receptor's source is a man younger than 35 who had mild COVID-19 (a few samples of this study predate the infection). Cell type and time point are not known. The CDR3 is CASSQAGLAGGLGDTQYF. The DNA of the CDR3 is TGTGCCAGCAGCCAGGCTGGACTAGCGGGGGGCCTGGGAGATACGCAGTATTTT.